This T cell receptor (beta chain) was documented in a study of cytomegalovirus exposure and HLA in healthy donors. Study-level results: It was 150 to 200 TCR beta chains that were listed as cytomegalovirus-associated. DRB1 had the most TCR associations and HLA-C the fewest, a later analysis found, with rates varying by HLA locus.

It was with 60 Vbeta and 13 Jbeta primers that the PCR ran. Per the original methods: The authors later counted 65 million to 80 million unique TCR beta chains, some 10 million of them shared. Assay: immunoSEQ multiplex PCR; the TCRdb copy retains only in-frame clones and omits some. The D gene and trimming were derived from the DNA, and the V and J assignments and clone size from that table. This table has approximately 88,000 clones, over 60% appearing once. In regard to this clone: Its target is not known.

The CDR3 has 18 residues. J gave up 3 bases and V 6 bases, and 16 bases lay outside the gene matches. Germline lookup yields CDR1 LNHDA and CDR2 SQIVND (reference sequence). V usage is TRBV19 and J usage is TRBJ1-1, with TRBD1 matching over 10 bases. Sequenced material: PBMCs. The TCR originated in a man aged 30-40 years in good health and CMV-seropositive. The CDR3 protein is CASSLLRDRGKRDTEAFF. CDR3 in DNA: TGTGCCAGTAGCCTACTCAGGGACAGGGGTAAACGGGACACTGAAGCTTTCTTT.